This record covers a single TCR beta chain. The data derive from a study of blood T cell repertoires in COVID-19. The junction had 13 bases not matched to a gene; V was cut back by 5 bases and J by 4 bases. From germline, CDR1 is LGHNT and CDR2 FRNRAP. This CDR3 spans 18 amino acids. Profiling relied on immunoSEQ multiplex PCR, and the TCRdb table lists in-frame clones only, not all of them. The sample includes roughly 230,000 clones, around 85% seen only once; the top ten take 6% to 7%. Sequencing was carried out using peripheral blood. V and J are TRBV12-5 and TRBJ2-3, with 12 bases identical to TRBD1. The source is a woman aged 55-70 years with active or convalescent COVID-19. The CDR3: CASGLGQAGTGGADTQYF. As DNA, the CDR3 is TGTGCTAGTGGTCTTGGCCAGGCTGGGACAGGGGGCGCAGATACGCAGTATTTT.